These T cell receptor beta chains were read from a single sample in a study of shared clonotypes between healthy human individuals. Clones were sequenced by immunoSEQ multiplex PCR, and TCRdb holds only the in-frame ones, with some missing. The sample has roughly 2,500,000 clones; 90% to 95% are singletons. Sequenced input: naive CD4+ T cells from PBMCs. All receptors derive from a man younger than 35 in good health. Some clones in this sample may be carry-over from other donors' samples. CDR3s include the opening cysteine and the closing phenylalanine or tryptophan. Fields, in order: CDR3 protein, CDR3 DNA, J gene, clone size, V gene, D gene. A D gene is named only where the DNA matches it firmly. Size tells how often a clone was seen (once, few, many) or the class of an expanded clone, and some rows leave it out.

CDR3: CASSRSGGDFTGELFF
DNA: TGTGCCAGCAGCCGATCTGGAGGGGACTTCACCGGGGAGCTGTTTTTT
J: TRBJ2-2
size: -
V: TRBV7-3
D: -

CDR3: CASSLEVDSSTDTQYF
DNA: TGCGCCAGCAGCTTGGAGGTGGATTCTAGCACAGATACGCAGTATTTT
J: TRBJ2-3
size: -
V: TRBV5-1
D: -

CDR3: CASTQGGQWGHKGSTEAFF
DNA: TGTGCCAGCACCCAAGGGGGTCAATGGGGGCATAAAGGGAGCACTGAAGCTTTCTTT
J: TRBJ1-1
size: -
V: TRBV7-9
D: -

CDR3: CASSLRRSRGPLRDTEAFF
DNA: TGTGCCAGCAGCTTACGAAGAAGCAGGGGCCCACTTCGGGACACTGAAGCTTTCTTT
J: TRBJ1-1
size: -
V: TRBV11-2
D: -

CDR3: CAWSRTENTEAFF
DNA: TGTGCCTGGAGTAGGACAGAAAACACTGAAGCTTTCTTT
J: TRBJ1-1
size: -
V: TRBV30
D: -

CDR3: CASSLGPDSGANVLTF
DNA: TGTGCCAGCAGCTTGGGGCCTGACTCTGGGGCCAACGTCCTGACTTTC
J: TRBJ2-6
size: -
V: TRBV7-3
D: -

CDR3: CASSQDPGGPSTSDMTRQYF
DNA: TGCGCCAGCAGCCAAGACCCGGGAGGACCCTCTACGAGCGATATGACGCGGCAGTACTTC
J: TRBJ2-7
size: -
V: TRBV4-1
D: TRBD2

CDR3: CASSPAAQRDIQYF
DNA: TGTGCCAGCTCTCCAGCGGCACAGAGGGACATTCAGTACTTC
J: TRBJ2-4
size: -
V: TRBV18
D: -

CDR3: CASSLTNRSPLHF
DNA: TGTGCCAGCAGCTTGACAAATCGCTCACCCCTCCACTTT
J: TRBJ1-6
size: -
V: TRBV5-6
D: -

CDR3: CASSINRVGYTF
DNA: TGTGCCAGCAGTATAAACAGGGTCGGCTACACCTTC
J: TRBJ1-2
size: -
V: TRBV28
D: -

CDR3: CASSEGANYGYTF
DNA: TGTGCCAGCAGTGAAGGGGCAAACTATGGCTACACCTTC
J: TRBJ1-2
size: -
V: TRBV2
D: -

CDR3: CASTLQFRDTQYF
DNA: TGTGCCAGCACCCTGCAGTTCCGGGATACGCAGTATTTT
J: TRBJ2-3
size: -
V: TRBV28
D: -

CDR3: CASSAPLAGAGEQYF
DNA: TGTGCCAGCTCAGCCCCACTAGCGGGAGCGGGCGAGCAGTACTTC
J: TRBJ2-7
size: -
V: TRBV18
D: TRBD2

CDR3: CASSYDRQLEAFF
DNA: TGTGCCAGCAGTTACGATCGGCAACTTGAAGCTTTCTTT
J: TRBJ1-1
size: -
V: TRBV6-6
D: -

CDR3: CASSTGGAGGYTF
DNA: TGTGCCAGTAGTACAGGGGGCGCCGGGGGCTACACCTTC
J: TRBJ1-2
size: -
V: TRBV19
D: TRBD1

CDR3: CAWSVKSSGPELSNQPQHF
DNA: TGTGCCTGGAGTGTAAAATCCAGTGGGCCAGAACTTAGCAATCAGCCCCAGCATTTT
J: TRBJ1-5
size: once
V: TRBV30
D: -

CDR3: CASSPSTGELFF
DNA: TGTGCCAGCTCACCGTCCACCGGGGAGCTGTTTTTT
J: TRBJ2-2
size: -
V: TRBV18
D: -

CDR3: CAWSVGQGNEKLFF
DNA: TGTGCCTGGAGTGTAGGGCAGGGGAATGAAAAACTGTTTTTT
J: TRBJ1-4
size: once
V: TRBV30
D: -

CDR3: CASSVASRGGTQYF
DNA: TGTGCCAGCAGCGTAGCTTCAAGAGGAGGGACCCAGTACTTC
J: TRBJ2-5
size: -
V: TRBV9
D: -

CDR3: CASSLASKKTSTDTQYF
DNA: TGTGCCAGCAGCTTGGCCTCTAAAAAGACTAGCACAGATACGCAGTATTTT
J: TRBJ2-3
size: -
V: TRBV5-4
D: -

CDR3: CASSQTRPSTYEQYF
DNA: TGTGCCAGCAGCCAGACCCGACCAAGTACCTACGAGCAGTACTTC
J: TRBJ2-7
size: once
V: TRBV7-2
D: -

CDR3: CASSLRRTGGAWETQYF
DNA: TGCGCCAGCAGCTTGCGAAGGACAGGGGGCGCATGGGAGACCCAGTACTTC
J: TRBJ2-5
size: once
V: TRBV5-1
D: TRBD1

CDR3: CASSESSPQSYEQYF
DNA: TGCGCCAGCAGTGAGTCGAGTCCTCAGTCTTACGAGCAGTACTTC
J: TRBJ2-7
size: -
V: TRBV10-1
D: -

CDR3: CASSPPLRGEQYF
DNA: TGTGCCAGCAGTCCCCCTCTACGAGGCGAGCAGTACTTC
J: TRBJ2-7
size: -
V: TRBV6-5
D: -

CDR3: CASSPGTGIITDTQYF
DNA: TGCGCCAGCAGCCCGGGGACAGGGATCATCACAGATACGCAGTATTTT
J: TRBJ2-3
size: -
V: TRBV5-1
D: TRBD1

CDR3: CASSLGTGRGNTIYF
DNA: TGCGCCAGCAGCTTGGGGACAGGCCGAGGAAACACCATATATTTT
J: TRBJ1-3
size: -
V: TRBV5-1
D: TRBD1

CDR3: CSVAYHLNTEAFF
DNA: TGCAGCGTTGCATATCACCTGAACACTGAAGCTTTCTTT
J: TRBJ1-1
size: -
V: TRBV29-1
D: -

CDR3: CASSEIHSPYNEQFF
DNA: TGTGCCAGCAGTGAAATCCATTCCCCCTACAATGAGCAGTTCTTC
J: TRBJ2-1
size: -
V: TRBV6-1
D: -

CDR3: CASSTGRGRLQPQHF
DNA: TGTGCCAGTAGTACGGGCAGGGGGCGCTTACAGCCCCAGCATTTT
J: TRBJ1-5
size: once
V: TRBV19
D: TRBD1

CDR3: CAISESTGSLKKLFF
DNA: TGTGCCATCAGTGAGTCGACAGGCTCTCTTAAAAAACTGTTTTTT
J: TRBJ1-4
size: -
V: TRBV10-3
D: -

CDR3: CASSGRPRLWTEAFF
DNA: TGTGCCAGCAGTGGCCGTCCCCGGTTATGGACTGAAGCTTTCTTT
J: TRBJ1-1
size: -
V: TRBV6-1
D: -

CDR3: CASSRSPLRDQPQHF
DNA: TGTGCCAGCAGTCGAAGCCCCCTTAGGGATCAGCCCCAGCATTTT
J: TRBJ1-5
size: -
V: TRBV28
D: -

CDR3: CASRTGTSGSNEQFF
DNA: TGTGCCAGCAGGACCGGGACTAGCGGGAGCAATGAGCAGTTCTTC
J: TRBJ2-1
size: -
V: TRBV28
D: TRBD2

CDR3: CAIGTGSSYEQYF
DNA: TGTGCCATTGGGACAGGGAGCTCCTACGAGCAGTACTTC
J: TRBJ2-7
size: -
V: TRBV10-3
D: TRBD1

CDR3: CASSFSGGGEKLFF
DNA: TGCGCCAGCAGCTTCTCAGGGGGAGGTGAAAAACTGTTTTTT
J: TRBJ1-4
size: -
V: TRBV5-1
D: TRBD1

CDR3: CASGSSGSSETQYF
DNA: TGTGCCAGCGGGTCTAGCGGGAGTAGCGAGACCCAGTACTTC
J: TRBJ2-5
size: -
V: TRBV7-9
D: TRBD2

CDR3: CASSPVTGGDGYTF
DNA: TGCGCCAGCAGCCCGGTTACAGGGGGTGATGGCTACACCTTC
J: TRBJ1-2
size: -
V: TRBV5-1
D: TRBD1

CDR3: CASSPTGDTGELFF
DNA: TGTGCCAGCAGCCCAACGGGGGACACCGGGGAGCTGTTTTTT
J: TRBJ2-2
size: -
V: TRBV5-4
D: -

CDR3: CALGGEGSPLHF
DNA: TGTGCCTTGGGAGGGGAAGGATCACCCCTCCACTTT
J: TRBJ1-6
size: -
V: TRBV30
D: -

CDR3: CASSKRESRVQEQYF
DNA: TGTGCCAGCAGTAAGCGGGAGAGCCGGGTCCAGGAGCAGTACTTC
J: TRBJ2-7
size: -
V: TRBV6-1
D: TRBD2